Presented here are 25 T cell receptor beta chains from one specimen sequenced in a study of shared clonotypes between healthy human individuals. Here immunoSEQ multiplex PCR was the method, and the copy in TCRdb shows in-frame clones only, minus some. Here the sample spans roughly 2.2 million clones, roughly 93% being singletons. The sample taken for sequencing was naive CD4+ T cells from PBMCs. Regarding subset: CD45RA+ positively selected. The receptors derive from a man between 18 and 35 years old in good health. Some clones in this sample may be carry-over from other donors' samples.

The chain combines TRBV20-1 with TRBJ1-1; the D is unclear. The germline V and J ends were trimmed by 1 base and 6 bases, with 6 bases remaining between them. The CDR3 sequence is 11 residues long. CDR1 is DFQATT and CDR2 is SNEGSKA in the germline V gene (reference sequence). CDR3 DNA: TGCAGTGCTAGAGTGTCACCTGAAGCTTTCTTT. It is translated as CSARVSPEAFF.

In its sample, this clone was seen a few times. The chain couples TRBV6-6 to TRBJ1-1, with D uncertain. Germline CDR1 and CDR2: MNHNY and SVGAGI (reference sequence). The CDR3 totals 12 residues. Trimming pared 0 bases from V and 11 bases from J, leaving 10 bases between. The CDR3 region is CASSYSTTWAFF. As DNA, the CDR3 is TGTGCCAGCAGTTACTCGACGACTTGGGCTTTCTTT.

The chain carries TRBV2 and TRBJ2-1; 13 bases align to TRBD2. The V segment lost 3 bases and the J segment 9 bases; nucleotides outside the gene matches: 8. Germline values: CDR1 SNHLY, CDR2 FYNNEI. This CDR3 is 16 amino acids long. The CDR3 spells CASSESMGLAGLEQFF. CDR3 nucleotide sequence: TGTGCCAGCAGTGAGTCTATGGGACTAGCGGGACTTGAGCAGTTCTTC.

The chain has TRBV5-1 and TRBJ1-2, with no clear D. Germline V gives CDR1 SGHRS, CDR2 YFSETQ. V was cut by 0 bases and J by 7 bases, with 10 bases left in between. The CDR3 loop spans 13 amino acids. The CDR3 region is CASSLGTWGGYTF. Here the CDR3 DNA reads TGCGCCAGCAGCTTGGGGACCTGGGGTGGCTACACCTTC.

The chain joins TRBV6-5 to TRBJ1-2; tentative D call: TRBD1 (5 bases). CDR1 and CDR2 from the germline V gene are MNHEY and SVGAGI. The CDR3 runs to 13 residues. Trimming removed 5 bases from V and 2 bases from J, with 9 bases in between. In DNA form, the CDR3 reads TGTGCCAGCAGTCGACAGATAAACTATGGCTACACCTTC. Translated, it gives CASSRQINYGYTF.

V and J are TRBV19 and TRBJ1-2; 8 nucleotides match TRBD1. The CDR3 is 15 amino acids. Germline V gene lookup returns CDR1 LNHDA and CDR2 SQIVND (reference sequence). With V trimmed by 4 bases and J by 2 bases, 6 bases remained unmatched. CDR3: CASSRQGRGNYGYTF. As DNA, the CDR3 is TGTGCCAGTAGTAGACAGGGGAGGGGGAACTATGGCTACACCTTC.

The count of this clone is one. The V call is TRBV11-2, the J call TRBJ2-7; D is unclear. Trimming removed 3 bases from V and 3 bases from J, with 18 bases in between. Looked up from germline, CDR1 is SGHAT and CDR2 is FQNNGV. This CDR3 is 16 amino acids long. The CDR3 here is CASSFPVGRQNYEQYF. CDR3 DNA sequence: TGTGCCAGCAGCTTCCCCGTGGGCAGGCAAAACTACGAGCAGTACTTC.

V is TRBV9 and J is TRBJ1-1; the D is unclear. This CDR3 has 15 amino acids. Germline V gives CDR1 SGDLS, CDR2 YYNGEE. V lost 1 base and J 3 bases, leaving 13 bases between the germline ends. DNA for the CDR3: TGTGCCAGCAGCGTATCGGGGAGTACCCACACTGAAGCTTTCTTT. Translating gives CASSVSGSTHTEAFF.

This clone was seen once. One junction end disagrees with the germline gene, perhaps due to a read error. The chain joins TRBV7-2 to TRBJ2-7; perhaps D is TRBD1 or TRBD2 (7 bases each). The CDR3 consists of 13 residues. Germline CDR1 is SGHTA and CDR2 is FQGNSA. CDR3 sequence: CASSTQGGTAEDF. CDR3 in DNA: TGTGCCAGCAGCACCCAGGGAGGGACAGCCGAAGACTTC.

V is TRBV28 and J is TRBJ1-5; D unclear. V was pared by 7 bases and J by 7 bases, with 14 bases between. CDR1 is MDHEN and CDR2 is SYDVKM in the germline V gene. CDR3 length: 13 residues. The CDR3 loop is CASIDVGRQPQHF. CDR3 nucleotides: TGTGCCAGCATAGACGTCGGGAGGCAGCCCCAGCATTTT.

The chain links TRBV7-3 to TRBJ2-2, with D maybe TRBD2 (5 bases). From germline, CDR1 is SGHTA and CDR2 FQGTGA. This CDR3 is built from 14 residues. Trimming left V 6 bases short and J 6 bases short, with 14 bases between. CDR3 nucleotide sequence: TGTGCCAGCAGTTCGGGGATAGCTGCCGGGGAGCTGTTTTTT. Protein sequence: CASSSGIAAGELFF.

This clone has only one observation. The rearrangement joins TRBV7-2 to TRBJ2-7; D is possibly TRBD1 (5 bases). CDR1 and CDR2 from the germline V gene are SGHTA and FQGNSA. V gave up 2 bases and J gave up 0 bases, with 8 bases separating them. The CDR3 sequence is 14 residues long. DNA of the CDR3: TGTGCCAGCAGCTTACAGGGAAACTCCTACGAGCAGTACTTC. Translation: CASSLQGNSYEQYF.

On this clone: Distinct nucleotide sequences in the sample also encode this CDR3. The chain employs TRBV11-3 and TRBJ2-2, with 7 bases lining up with TRBD1. Germline values: CDR1 SGHNT, CDR2 YENEEA. V shed 0 bases and J 5 bases; nucleotides not matched to a gene: 3. CDR3 length equals 15 residues. CDR3 sequence (DNA): TGTGCCAGCAGCTTAGACAGGGGGAATACCGGGGAGCTGTTTTTT. Translating it yields CASSLDRGNTGELFF.

The rearrangement joins TRBV29-1 to TRBJ1-5, with 8 bases identical to TRBD1. The CDR3 runs to 13 residues. Looked up from germline, CDR1 is SQVTM and CDR2 is ANQGSEA. J was trimmed by 5 bases and V by 4 bases; bases with no gene match: 4. This chain's CDR3 is CSVVVTGDQPQHF. The CDR3 DNA reads TGCAGCGTTGTGGTGACAGGGGATCAGCCCCAGCATTTT.

The chain links TRBV2 to TRBJ2-5; no firm D call. This CDR3 has 11 residues. Germline V lookup: CDR1 SNHLY, CDR2 FYNNEI. Trimming removed 7 bases from V and 3 bases from J, with 6 bases in between. The DNA of the CDR3 is TGTGCCAGCAAGGCAAAAGAGACCCAGTACTTC. It is translated as CASKAKETQYF.

This chain connects TRBV5-6 to TRBJ2-3; 7 bases are a match to TRBD1. The length of the CDR3 is 16 residues. Germline CDR1 SGHDT, CDR2 YYEEEE. J gave up 1 base and V 2 bases, and 7 bases lay outside the gene matches. This CDR3 is CASSLTGVRGTDTQYF. The CDR3 nucleotides are TGTGCCAGCAGCTTAACAGGGGTTCGGGGCACAGATACGCAGTATTTT.

This sequence joins TRBV7-9 and TRBJ2-5; possible D gene TRBD1, 5 bases. This CDR3 is built from 11 residues. V lost 11 bases and J lost 2, with 9 bases in between. CDR1 and CDR2 from the germline V gene are SEHNR and FQNEAQ (reference sequence). The DNA of the CDR3 is TGTGCCGGCGACAGTCAAGAGACCCAGTACTTC. As protein: CAGDSQETQYF.

This clone has just one count. The gene calls are TRBV19 and TRBJ2-3; maybe TRBD2 (5 bases). The V and J ends lost 5 bases and 4 bases respectively, with 13 bases between them. This CDR3 region has 14 residues. CDR1 is LNHDA and CDR2 is SQIVND in the germline V gene (reference sequence). CDR3 sequence: CASSAGGGADTQYF. CDR3 in DNA: TGTGCCAGTAGTGCCGGAGGAGGCGCAGATACGCAGTATTTT.

This clone was found a few times. V and J are TRBV7-9 and TRBJ1-5; 8 bases match TRBD1. V lost 5 bases and J lost 7; bases outside the gene matches: 4. The CDR3 is 13 amino acids. Germline V gives CDR1 SEHNR, CDR2 FQNEAQ (reference sequence). The chain's CDR3 is CASSQGAGQPQHF. The CDR3 DNA reads TGTGCCAGCAGCCAGGGGGCAGGACAGCCCCAGCATTTT. Using reference TRBV7-9 and TRBJ1-5 for the parts outside the CDR3, the full variable domain is DTGVSQNPRHKITKRGQNVTFRCDPISEHNRLYWYRQTLGQGPEFLTYFQNEAQLEKSRLLSDRFSAERPKGSFSTLEIQRTEQGDSAMYLCASSQGAGQPQHFGDGTRLSIL.

J is TRBJ2-7 and V is TRBV7-8; 8 bases fit TRBD1. Per germline, CDR1 SGHVS and CDR2 FQNEAQ. The CDR3 contains 16 residues. With 2 bases clipped from V and 2 bases from J, the junction kept 8 bases outside the gene matches. CDR3 nucleotide sequence: TGTGCCAGCAGCTTACCCATGGACAGGGTAACCTACGAGCAGTACTTC. Its protein product is CASSLPMDRVTYEQYF.

The chain employs TRBV11-2 and TRBJ2-4, with D possibly being TRBD1 (7 bases). The V gene lost 1 base and the J gene lost 0 bases, with 16 bases spanning the gap. The CDR3 has 18 residues. Germline CDR1 is SGHAT and CDR2 is FQNNGV. As DNA, the CDR3 is TGTGCCAGCAGCTTAGCCCAAAACAGGGGACTAGCCAAAAACATTCAGTACTTC. Translating gives CASSLAQNRGLAKNIQYF.

With regard to this clone: The same CDR3 arises from other DNA sequences in this sample as well. As DNA, the CDR3 is TGTGCCAGCTCGCCCCTTGGACAGGGGGCGACAGATACGCAGTATTTT. This sequence encodes CASSPLGQGATDTQYF. The rearrangement links TRBV18 to TRBJ2-3; 11 nucleotides align to TRBD1. CDR3 size: 16 residues. V lost 6 bases and J lost 3; bases outside the gene matches: 8. The germline V gene encodes CDR1 KGHSH and CDR2 LQKENI.

The gene calls are TRBV4-1 and TRBJ2-7; 8 bases fit TRBD1. This CDR3 region has 15 residues. V was clipped by 4 bases and J by 4 bases; unmatched bases: 9. Germline CDR1 MGHRA, CDR2 YSYEKL. DNA for the CDR3: TGCGCCAGCAGCCCTCAAACAGGGGGGATGTACGAGCAGTACTTC. This codes for CASSPQTGGMYEQYF.

The chain uses TRBV19 and TRBJ2-7, with 7 bases lining up with TRBD2. Germline lookup yields CDR1 LNHDA and CDR2 SQIVND (reference sequence). Trimming at V came to 1 base and at J to 3 bases, leaving 3 bases not matched to a gene. This CDR3 has 14 amino acids. The CDR3 coding sequence is TGTGCCAGTAGTATAGGGACTAGTGGCTACGAGCAGTACTTC. Its protein product is CASSIGTSGYEQYF.

To note about this clone: Different DNA sequences within this sample yield the same CDR3. The chain has TRBV18 and TRBJ2-3; D is unresolved. V was cut by 3 bases and J by 4 bases, with 5 bases left in between. CDR1 and CDR2 (germline): KGHSH, LQKENI. The CDR3 consists of 12 residues. The CDR3 reads CASSPLPDTQYF. CDR3 DNA: TGTGCCAGCTCACCGCTACCAGATACGCAGTATTTT.